This is a list of T cell receptor beta chains from one sample in a study of cytomegalovirus exposure and HLA in healthy donors. Clones were sequenced by immunoSEQ multiplex PCR, and TCRdb holds only the in-frame ones, with some missing. The data show over 100,000 clones, with approximately 74% seen just once and 7.3% held by the top ten. The sequenced sample was PBMCs. These TCRs come from a male donor in good health and CMV-seronegative. The CDR3 runs from the conserved cysteine through the conserved F or W.

v_gene: TRBV5-8; j_gene: TRBJ2-7; CDR3aa: CASSRSTGHYEQYF
v_gene: TRBV9; j_gene: TRBJ2-1; CDR3aa: CASSLYSGGMRYEQFF
v_gene: TRBV28; j_gene: TRBJ2-3; CDR3aa: CASGHYGTSGDTDTQYF
v_gene: TRBV14; j_gene: TRBJ1-6; CDR3aa: CASSQDSRRQGVSSYNSPLHF
v_gene: TRBV5-8; j_gene: TRBJ1-4; CDR3aa: CASSLGAAGEKLFF
v_gene: TRBV6-6; j_gene: TRBJ1-6; CDR3aa: CASSPDMSSYNSPLHF
v_gene: TRBV2; j_gene: TRBJ2-7; CDR3aa: CASSASYDRGPYEQYF
v_gene: TRBV5-5; j_gene: TRBJ2-2; CDR3aa: CASSLDLLTNTGELFF
v_gene: TRBV5-6; j_gene: TRBJ2-1; CDR3aa: CASPAGGWRREGCNEQFF
v_gene: TRBV13; j_gene: TRBJ2-1; CDR3aa: CASSWRPSGPDLGNYNEQFF
v_gene: TRBV27; j_gene: TRBJ2-5; CDR3aa: CASSLLGTGDVTQYF
v_gene: TRBV15; j_gene: TRBJ1-1; CDR3aa: CATSRDPPPRGGGNTEAFF
v_gene: TRBV9; j_gene: TRBJ1-2; CDR3aa: CASAERQLQDGYGYTF
v_gene: TRBV28; j_gene: TRBJ2-1; CDR3aa: CASSSPRVRRIDEQFF
v_gene: TRBV6-5; j_gene: TRBJ2-5; CDR3aa: CASRRGRGETQYF
v_gene: TRBV9; j_gene: TRBJ2-3; CDR3aa: CASSVGLAGSRTDTQYF
v_gene: TRBV4-1; j_gene: TRBJ1-5; CDR3aa: CASNQDPGQDNQPQHF
v_gene: TRBV19; j_gene: TRBJ1-4; CDR3aa: CASSRGAAENEKLFF
v_gene: TRBV23-1; j_gene: TRBJ1-4; CDR3aa: CASSQAQLNEKLFF
v_gene: TRBV11-2; j_gene: TRBJ1-1; CDR3aa: CASSLIQGARSTEAFF
v_gene: TRBV19; j_gene: TRBJ1-3; CDR3aa: CASSGPRTGSGNTIYF
v_gene: TRBV30; j_gene: TRBJ2-7; CDR3aa: CAWSVRGFEQYF
v_gene: TRBV19; j_gene: TRBJ2-5; CDR3aa: CASTDTETQYF
v_gene: TRBV7-2; j_gene: TRBJ1-4; CDR3aa: CASSLGGAREKLFF
v_gene: TRBV10-3; j_gene: TRBJ2-5; CDR3aa: CAISESDMQETQYF
v_gene: TRBV5-8; j_gene: TRBJ2-1; CDR3aa: CASSILRHSYNEQFF
v_gene: TRBV6-5; j_gene: TRBJ2-3; CDR3aa: CASSLSGSVLDTQYF
v_gene: TRBV7-3; j_gene: TRBJ1-2; CDR3aa: CASSTSGGASGYTF
v_gene: TRBV29-1; j_gene: TRBJ2-1; CDR3aa: CSVEDPAGGVYNEQFF
v_gene: TRBV15; j_gene: TRBJ2-5; CDR3aa: CATSRVAQGRQETQYF
v_gene: TRBV14; j_gene: TRBJ1-4; CDR3aa: CASSQRLGTGPNEKLFF
v_gene: TRBV9; j_gene: TRBJ1-2; CDR3aa: CASSVDGVANYGYTF
v_gene: TRBV7-9; j_gene: TRBJ1-4; CDR3aa: CASNQSGEEKLFF
v_gene: TRBV7-9; j_gene: TRBJ2-1; CDR3aa: CASSFTLAGEGGSYNEQFF
v_gene: TRBV2; j_gene: TRBJ1-5; CDR3aa: CASSDQGAGQPQHF
v_gene: TRBV2; j_gene: TRBJ1-2; CDR3aa: CASRRQTNYGYTF
v_gene: TRBV19; j_gene: TRBJ2-3; CDR3aa: CASSIGQLAGRTDTQYF
v_gene: TRBV5-1; j_gene: TRBJ1-6; CDR3aa: CASGPGGNSPLHF
v_gene: TRBV4-3; j_gene: TRBJ1-2; CDR3aa: CASSQVWGMGQLFYGYTF
v_gene: TRBV18; j_gene: TRBJ1-2; CDR3aa: CASRTGVRANYGYTF
v_gene: TRBV4-2; j_gene: TRBJ2-1; CDR3aa: CASSQGLAGRYNEQFF
v_gene: TRBV28; j_gene: TRBJ2-5; CDR3aa: CASSPPGGSETQYF
v_gene: TRBV28; j_gene: TRBJ2-5; CDR3aa: CASSFRLAGEETQYF
v_gene: TRBV10-3; j_gene: TRBJ1-1; CDR3aa: CAISEPLGVPGGTEAFF
v_gene: TRBV19; j_gene: TRBJ2-1; CDR3aa: CASSITRSEQFF
v_gene: TRBV11-1; j_gene: TRBJ2-1; CDR3aa: CASSPGTSGIFYEQFF
v_gene: TRBV5-4; j_gene: TRBJ1-2; CDR3aa: CASSPTLVVASGYTF
v_gene: TRBV7-2; j_gene: TRBJ2-3; CDR3aa: CASSSRLAGAITDTQYF
v_gene: TRBV7-9; j_gene: TRBJ1-1; CDR3aa: CASSGGQAGTEAFF
v_gene: TRBV7-2; j_gene: TRBJ2-1; CDR3aa: CASSSGPLRNEQFF